The rows below give T cell receptor beta chains drawn from one sample of a study of cytomegalovirus exposure and HLA in healthy donors. Produced via immunoSEQ multiplex PCR; TCRdb's table is partial and in-frame only. The data hold about 120,000 clones, with roughly 82% observed a single time. Material: PBMCs. These receptors came from a man aged 40-49 years in good health and CMV-seropositive. Each CDR3 is given with its conserved first and last residue. A D gene is named only where the DNA matches it firmly. Some rows have no size entry. The others give once, few or many, or a class for an expanded clone.

>TRBJ1-4|.|.|TRBV6-1
CASGRVPNEKLFF
TGTGCCAGCGGCAGGGTGCCTAATGAAAAACTGTTTTTT
>TRBJ1-6|.|.|TRBV28
CASNPLRGPGNSPLHF
TGTGCCAGCAATCCCCTCAGGGGACCGGGCAATTCACCCCTCCACTTT
>TRBJ2-3|TRBD1|.|TRBV6-4
CASSEETGGADTQYF
TGTGCCAGCAGTGAGGAGACAGGGGGCGCAGATACGCAGTATTTT
>TRBJ1-6|TRBD1|few|TRBV5-4
CASSSHAADRQPLHF
TGTGCCAGCAGCTCCCATGCCGCGGACAGGCAGCCCCTCCACTTT
>TRBJ2-3|.|.|TRBV25-1
CASSELLGDTQYF
TGTGCCAGCAGTGAATTACTCGGGGATACGCAGTATTTT
>TRBJ2-7|TRBD1|.|TRBV6-5
CASSYSRQGAGEQYF
TGTGCCAGCAGTTACTCGCGACAGGGGGCGGGCGAGCAGTACTTC
>TRBJ1-2|.|.|TRBV15
CATSRGGVGGYGYTF
TGTGCCACCAGCAGAGGGGGGGTCGGGGGCTATGGCTACACCTTC
>TRBJ1-2|TRBD1|.|TRBV6-5
CASNPNRGREGYTF
TGTGCCAGCAACCCAAACAGGGGGCGTGAGGGCTACACCTTC
>TRBJ1-3|.|.|TRBV19
CASILRMTANSGNTIYF
TGTGCCAGTATTCTTCGCATGACAGCAAACTCTGGAAACACCATATATTTT
>TRBJ1-2|.|.|TRBV10-3
CAISESGWNEEGYTF
TGTGCCATCAGTGAGTCGGGCTGGAATGAAGAAGGCTACACCTTC
>TRBJ1-2|.|.|TRBV6-5
CASSYVRGYGYTF
TGTGCCAGCAGTTATGTCAGGGGCTATGGCTACACCTTC
>TRBJ2-7|TRBD1|.|TRBV18
CASSPGGTGVSYEQYF
TGTGCCAGCTCACCAGGGGGGACAGGGGTTTCCTACGAGCAGTACTTC
>TRBJ2-1|TRBD1|.|TRBV14
CASSLGLLGQGAYNEQFF
TGTGCCAGCAGCCTGGGGCTTTTGGGACAGGGGGCTTACAATGAGCAGTTCTTC
>TRBJ1-2|TRBD1|.|TRBV4-3
CASSQDRGHYGYTF
TGCGCCAGCAGCCAAGACAGGGGGCACTATGGCTACACCTTC
>TRBJ2-5|TRBD2|once|TRBV9
CASSVEAGEETQYF
TGTGCCAGCAGCGTAGAGGCGGGGGAAGAGACCCAGTACTTC
>TRBJ2-6|.|.|TRBV18
CASSSTSGGANVLTF
TGTGCCAGCTCATCCACTTCGGGGGGGGCCAACGTCCTGACTTTC
>TRBJ1-5|.|few|TRBV6-5
CASRGRTANQPQHF
TGTGCCAGCAGGGGCCGGACAGCAAATCAGCCCCAGCATTTT
>TRBJ1-4|.|few|TRBV4-3
CASKGEGEKLFF
TGCGCCAGCAAGGGGGAAGGAGAAAAACTGTTTTTT
>TRBJ2-2|.|once|TRBV7-9
CASSLPNRNTGELFF
TGTGCCAGCAGCTTACCCAACAGGAACACCGGGGAGCTGTTTTTT
>TRBJ1-3|.|.|TRBV4-3
CASSQTTPSSGNTIYF
TGCGCCAGCAGCCAAACCACTCCAAGCTCTGGAAACACCATATATTTT
>TRBJ2-1|.|.|TRBV4-2
CASSSLSSYNEQFF
TGTGCCAGCAGCTCCCTTTCCTCCTACAATGAGCAGTTCTTC
>TRBJ2-7|.|once|TRBV7-3
CASSFAGGGEQYF
TGTGCCAGCAGCTTTGCCGGGGGTGGCGAGCAGTACTTC
>TRBJ1-5|TRBD1|.|TRBV7-2
CASSLGQGGREPQHF
TGTGCCAGCAGCTTGGGGCAGGGGGGAAGGGAGCCCCAGCATTTT
>TRBJ2-5|TRBD1|.|TRBV7-3
CASSPGTGQETQYF
TGTGCCAGCAGCCCCGGGACAGGGCAAGAGACCCAGTACTTC
>TRBJ2-5|.|.|TRBV29-1
CSTRTYYQETQYF
TGCAGCACCCGGACATACTACCAAGAGACCCAGTACTTC
>TRBJ1-5|.|.|TRBV7-6
CASSNQGYLDQPQHF
TGTGCCAGCAGTAATCAGGGCTACCTTGATCAGCCCCAGCATTTT
>TRBJ2-5|.|.|TRBV6-1
CASSERGRGFVETQYF
TGTGCCAGCAGTGAAAGGGGCAGGGGCTTCGTAGAGACCCAGTACTTC
>TRBJ2-1|TRBD1|few|TRBV4-1
CASSGTDRDNEQFF
TGCGCCAGCAGCGGGACAGATCGAGACAATGAGCAGTTCTTC
>TRBJ1-6|TRBD1|.|TRBV9
CASSVGQGTTSPLHF
TGTGCCAGCAGCGTGGGACAGGGGACGACTTCACCCCTCCACTTT
>TRBJ2-1|TRBD2|medium-sized|TRBV19
CASSSGSGGATEQFF
TGTGCCAGTAGTAGTGGTAGCGGGGGGGCCACTGAGCAGTTCTTC
>TRBJ2-1|.|.|TRBV30
CAWSGFLQAQLSFYNEQFF
TGTGCCTGGAGTGGGTTCTTACAGGCCCAGTTATCGTTCTACAATGAGCAGTTCTTC
>TRBJ1-1|.|.|TRBV7-9
CASNLQGKNTEAFF
TGTGCCAGCAACCTGCAGGGGAAGAACACTGAAGCTTTCTTT
>TRBJ1-1|TRBD1|.|TRBV11-2
CASSTGTGTEAFF
TGTGCCAGCAGCACCGGGACAGGGACTGAAGCTTTCTTT
>TRBJ2-3|TRBD2|once|TRBV7-3
CASSLRGSGGGWADTQYF
TGTGCCAGCAGCTTACGTGGCTCGGGGGGGGGTTGGGCAGATACGCAGTATTTT
>TRBJ1-2|TRBD1|.|TRBV6-5
CASSYSWTGSVGYTF
TGTGCCAGCAGTTACTCCTGGACAGGGAGCGTAGGCTACACCTTC
>TRBJ2-7|TRBD2|few|TRBV4-3
CASSQDGLAGSSYEQYF
TGCGCCAGCAGCCAAGATGGACTAGCGGGAAGCTCCTACGAGCAGTACTTC
>TRBJ2-5|TRBD2|few|TRBV5-1
CASSLVREQETQYF
TGCGCCAGCAGCTTAGTGCGGGAGCAAGAGACCCAGTACTTC
>TRBJ1-1|.|.|TRBV7-2
CASSLSGVTEAFF
TGTGCCAGCAGCTTATCGGGGGTGACTGAAGCTTTCTTT
>TRBJ2-1|.|.|TRBV27
CASSFQGNNEQFF
TGTGCCAGCAGTTTCCAGGGTAACAATGAGCAGTTCTTC
>TRBJ2-1|TRBD2|.|TRBV7-6
CASSSTSGVHNEQFF
TGTGCCAGCAGCTCTACTAGCGGGGTCCACAATGAGCAGTTCTTC
>TRBJ1-5|.|.|TRBV9
CASGDIYQPQHF
TGTGCCAGCGGGGACATTTATCAGCCCCAGCATTTT
>TRBJ2-7|.|.|TRBV7-2
CASSRGAPSEQYF
TGTGCCAGCAGCCGGGGAGCACCCTCCGAGCAGTACTTC
>TRBJ2-2|.|.|TRBV9
CASSSGTGELFF
TGTGCCAGCAGCTCCGGTACCGGGGAGCTGTTTTTT
>TRBJ1-2|TRBD1|.|TRBV5-5
CASSLEGQGYGYTF
TGTGCCAGCAGCTTGGAAGGACAGGGCTATGGCTACACCTTC
>TRBJ2-7|.|.|TRBV7-6
CASSPGATPSYEQYF
TGTGCCAGCAGCCCAGGCGCCACTCCCTCCTACGAGCAGTACTTC
>TRBJ2-5|.|few|TRBV7-2
CASSLQETQYF
TGTGCCAGCAGCCTCCAAGAGACCCAGTACTTC
>TRBJ2-7|TRBD1|few|TRBV7-9
CASSLFRGQGVYEQYF
TGTGCCAGCAGCCTATTTAGAGGACAGGGTGTTTACGAGCAGTACTTC
>TRBJ1-1|.|.|TRBV3-2
CATGVAFF
TGTGCCACAGGGGTAGCTTTCTTT
>TRBJ2-7|.|.|TRBV27
CASRGWGPKGEQYF
TGTGCCAGCAGAGGATGGGGGCCTAAGGGTGAGCAGTACTTC
>TRBJ1-1|.|.|TRBV5-1
CASSLVGIDTEAFF
TGCGCCAGCAGCTTGGTCGGGATCGACACTGAAGCTTTCTTT
>TRBJ2-2|TRBD2|.|TRBV30
CAWSEGHRLAGGTGELFF
TGTGCCTGGAGTGAGGGCCATCGACTAGCGGGGGGGACCGGGGAGCTGTTTTTT
>TRBJ2-5|.|.|TRBV9
CASSVGMAQETQYF
TGTGCCAGCAGCGTAGGTATGGCCCAAGAGACCCAGTACTTC
>TRBJ1-5|.|few|TRBV6-5
CASTFQGYQPQHF
TGTGCCAGCACCTTTCAGGGGTATCAGCCCCAGCATTTT
>TRBJ2-2|.|.|TRBV18
CASSPPVDTNTGELFF
TGTGCCAGCTCACCACCTGTGGACACAAACACCGGGGAGCTGTTTTTT
>TRBJ2-7|.|.|TRBV6-5
CASRFMGRGDEQYF
TGTGCCAGCCGTTTCATGGGCAGGGGGGACGAGCAGTACTTC
>TRBJ2-3|.|.|TRBV7-2
CASAYLWGPDTQYF
TGTGCCAGCGCATACCTCTGGGGCCCAGATACGCAGTATTTT
>TRBJ2-2|.|.|TRBV7-8
CASSLARTASGELFF
TGTGCCAGCAGCTTAGCTCGGACAGCTAGCGGGGAGCTGTTTTTT